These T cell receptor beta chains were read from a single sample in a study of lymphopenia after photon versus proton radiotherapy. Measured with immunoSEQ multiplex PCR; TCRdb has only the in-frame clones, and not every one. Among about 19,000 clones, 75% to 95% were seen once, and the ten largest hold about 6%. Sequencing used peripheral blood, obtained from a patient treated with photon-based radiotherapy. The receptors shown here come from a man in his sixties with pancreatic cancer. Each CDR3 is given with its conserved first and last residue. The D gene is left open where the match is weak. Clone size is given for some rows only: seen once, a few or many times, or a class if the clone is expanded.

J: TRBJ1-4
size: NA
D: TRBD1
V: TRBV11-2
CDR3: CASRKTGSNEKLFF
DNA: TGTGCCAGCAGGAAGACAGGGAGTAATGAAAAACTGTTTTTT

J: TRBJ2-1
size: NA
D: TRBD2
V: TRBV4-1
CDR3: CASSALAGAYNEQFF
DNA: TGCGCCAGCAGCGCTCTAGCGGGGGCTTATAATGAGCAGTTCTTC

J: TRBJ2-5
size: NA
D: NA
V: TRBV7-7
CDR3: CASSLAAANQETQYF
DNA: TGTGCCAGCAGCTTAGCGGCCGCTAATCAAGAGACCCAGTACTTC

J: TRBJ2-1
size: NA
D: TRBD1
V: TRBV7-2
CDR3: CASSSTGDGYNEQFF
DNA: TGTGCCAGCAGCTCGACAGGGGATGGCTACAATGAGCAGTTCTTC

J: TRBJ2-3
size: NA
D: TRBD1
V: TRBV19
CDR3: CASSPRDRGLNTQYF
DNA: TGTGCCAGTAGTCCCCGGGACAGGGGGCTGAATACGCAGTATTTT

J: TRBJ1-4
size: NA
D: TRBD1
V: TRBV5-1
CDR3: CASGSTGGSTNEKLFF
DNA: TGCGCCAGCGGATCGACAGGGGGCTCAACTAATGAAAAACTGTTTTTT

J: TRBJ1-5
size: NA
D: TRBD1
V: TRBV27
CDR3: CASREGTVGNQPQHF
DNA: TGTGCCAGCAGAGAAGGGACAGTAGGCAATCAGCCCCAGCATTTT

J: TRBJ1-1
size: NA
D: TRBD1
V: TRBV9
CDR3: CASSPTGDPTILGF
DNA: TGTGCCAGCAGCCCGACAGGGGACCCGACTATCCTTGGTTTT

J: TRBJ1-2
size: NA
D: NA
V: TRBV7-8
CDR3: CASSLVRGAANYGYTF
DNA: TGTGCCAGCAGCTTAGTCCGAGGCGCCGCTAACTATGGCTACACCTTC

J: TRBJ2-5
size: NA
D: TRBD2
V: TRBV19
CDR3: CASSRGGRGGETQYF
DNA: TGTGCCAGTAGTCGCGGGGGTAGGGGAGGGGAGACCCAGTACTTC

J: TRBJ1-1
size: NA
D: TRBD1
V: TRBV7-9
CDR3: CASSILTGMAFF
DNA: TGTGCCAGCAGCATATTGACAGGGATGGCTTTCTTT

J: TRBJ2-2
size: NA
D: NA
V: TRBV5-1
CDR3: CASSSTGTPGTGELFF
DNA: TGCGCCAGCAGCAGTACCGGGACGCCCGGAACCGGGGAGCTGTTTTTT

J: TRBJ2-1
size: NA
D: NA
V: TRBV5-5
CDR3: CASSSPYNEQFF
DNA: TGTGCCAGCAGTTCTCCATACAATGAGCAGTTCTTC

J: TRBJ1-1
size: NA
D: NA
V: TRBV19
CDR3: CASSRVVMNTEAFF
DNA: TGTGCCAGTAGTCGGGTAGTTATGAACACTGAAGCTTTCTTT

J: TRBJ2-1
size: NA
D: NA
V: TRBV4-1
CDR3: CASSPQGAVTYNEQFF
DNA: TGCGCCAGCAGCCCCCAAGGAGCAGTTACCTACAATGAGCAGTTCTTC

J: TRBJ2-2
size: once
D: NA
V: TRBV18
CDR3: CASSPPSSPHGELFF
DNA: TGTGCCAGCTCACCACCGTCTAGCCCCCACGGGGAGCTGTTTTTT

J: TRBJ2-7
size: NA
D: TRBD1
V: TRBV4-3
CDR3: CASSQRTGLGEQYF
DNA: TGCGCCAGCAGCCAAAGGACAGGTCTCGGCGAGCAGTACTTC

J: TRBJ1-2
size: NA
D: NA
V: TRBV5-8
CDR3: CASSPGGSGFYGYTF
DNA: TGTGCCAGCAGCCCGGGTGGTTCGGGGTTCTATGGCTACACCTTC

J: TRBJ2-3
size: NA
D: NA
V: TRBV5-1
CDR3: CASSSWGDTSTDTQYF
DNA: TGCGCCAGCAGCTCTTGGGGTGACACTTCCACAGATACGCAGTATTTT

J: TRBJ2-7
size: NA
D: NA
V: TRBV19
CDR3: CASKSQIRDLEINPRYEQYF
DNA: TGTGCCAGTAAATCCCAAATCCGGGATTTGGAAATCAACCCCAGATACGAGCAGTACTTC

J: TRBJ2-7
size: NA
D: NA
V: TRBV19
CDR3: CASSIRAFVYEQYF
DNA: TGTGCCAGTAGTATACGGGCTTTTGTCTACGAGCAGTACTTC

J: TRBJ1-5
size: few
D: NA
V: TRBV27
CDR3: CASSGKGYDQPQHF
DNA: TGTGCCAGCAGTGGAAAGGGGTATGATCAGCCCCAGCATTTT

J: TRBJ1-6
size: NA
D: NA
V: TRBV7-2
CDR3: CASSFIQGLSPLHF
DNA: TGTGCCAGCAGCTTTATCCAGGGGCTCTCCCCCCTCCACTTT

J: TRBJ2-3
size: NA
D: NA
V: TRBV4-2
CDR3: CASSQVRDGEYTDTQYF
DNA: TGTGCCAGCAGCCAAGTTCGGGACGGAGAGTATACAGATACGCAGTATTTT

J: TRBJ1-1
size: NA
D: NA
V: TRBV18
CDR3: CASSPQPALAKNTEAFF
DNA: TGTGCCAGCTCACCACAGCCGGCGCTCGCGAAGAACACTGAAGCTTTCTTT

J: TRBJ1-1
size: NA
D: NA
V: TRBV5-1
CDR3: CASSLGTAVLVNTEAFF
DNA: TGCGCCAGCAGCTTGGGGACAGCCGTCCTAGTAAACACTGAAGCTTTCTTT

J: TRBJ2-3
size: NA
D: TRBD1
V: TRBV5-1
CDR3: CASRQTGGPTDTQYF
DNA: TGCGCCAGCAGACAGACAGGGGGCCCCACAGATACGCAGTATTTT

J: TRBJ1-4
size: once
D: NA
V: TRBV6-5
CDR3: CASSRDRATNEKLFF
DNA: TGTGCCAGCAGTCGAGACAGAGCAACTAATGAAAAACTGTTTTTT